Following are 10 T cell receptor beta chains from one sample sequenced in a study of cytomegalovirus exposure and HLA in healthy donors. PCR amplification relied on 60 Vbeta primers (plus 13 Jbeta primers). The repertoire was sequenced with immunoSEQ multiplex PCR; TCRdb's copy has only in-frame clones and lacks some. This sample has fewer than 200,000 clones; approximately 70% occur once, and the top ten carry 4.5% to 5.5%. The specimen was PBMCs. Receptors originate from a woman aged 18 to 35 in good health and CMV-seropositive.

The chain employs TRBV7-2 and TRBJ2-1; 8 bases fit TRBD2. Germline CDR1 SGHTA, CDR2 FQGNSA. Trimming took 5 bases from V and 5 from J; bases not matched to a gene: 8. This CDR3 contains 15 residues. CDR3: CASSRPAGGHNEQFF. DNA of the CDR3: TGTGCCAGCAGCCGCCCGGCGGGGGGTCACAATGAGCAGTTCTTC.

This sequence joins TRBV7-2 and TRBJ2-3; the match to TRBD2 covers 12 bases. The germline gives CDR1 SGHTA, CDR2 FQGNSA. The CDR3 is 17 residues long. The junction had 8 bases not matched to a gene; V was cut back by 5 bases and J by 2 bases. The CDR3, as DNA: TGTGCCAGCAGCCAAACTAGCGGGGGGTTATACACAGATACGCAGTATTTT. Translated: CASSQTSGGLYTDTQYF.

The J gene is TRBJ2-2, the V gene TRBV27; 11 nucleotides agree with TRBD2. J gave up 0 bases and V 2 bases, and 5 bases lay outside the gene matches. The CDR3 extends over 18 amino acids. Germline loops: CDR1 MNHEY, CDR2 SMNVEV (reference sequence). The CDR3 protein is CASSLKGTSGANTGELFF. The CDR3 coding sequence is TGTGCCAGCAGTTTAAAGGGGACTAGCGGTGCGAACACCGGGGAGCTGTTTTTT.

This chain uses TRBV9 with TRBJ2-1; 10 nucleotides line up with TRBD2. Trimming removed 5 bases from V and 4 bases from J; junction bases left unmatched: 18. The CDR3 totals 19 residues. Looked up from germline, CDR1 is SGDLS and CDR2 is YYNGEE. The CDR3 here is CASRGPGTSDPQGYNEQFF. CDR3 DNA sequence: TGTGCCAGCAGGGGTCCCGGGACTAGCGACCCTCAAGGGTACAATGAGCAGTTCTTC.

The CDR3 sequence: CASSTNRDVANEKLFF. CDR3 sequence (DNA): TGTGCCAGCAGCACCAACAGGGACGTGGCTAATGAAAAACTGTTTTTT. The chain links TRBV7-9 to TRBJ1-4; perhaps TRBD1 as D (6 bases). V was pared by 5 bases and J by 3 bases, with 16 bases between. Germline V gene lookup returns CDR1 SEHNR and CDR2 FQNEAQ (reference sequence). The CDR3 spans 16 residues.

The gene calls are TRBV7-9 and TRBJ2-7; 8 nucleotides line up with TRBD1. The CDR3 loop spans 14 amino acids. Germline CDR1 SEHNR, CDR2 FQNEAQ (reference sequence). V gave up 2 bases and J gave up 5 bases; unmatched junction bases: 5. CDR3 nucleotides: TGTGCCAGCAGCTTAAACAGGGGGGTCAACGAGCAGTACTTC. As protein: CASSLNRGVNEQYF.

J is TRBJ1-5 and V is TRBV27; D uncertain. The germline V gene encodes CDR1 MNHEY and CDR2 SMNVEV (reference sequence). V dropped 6 bases and J dropped 0 bases, with 12 bases sitting between them. This CDR3 contains 15 residues. CDR3 nucleotides: TGTGCCAGCAGCCGTAGCCCATATAGCAATCAGCCCCAGCATTTT. It encodes CASSRSPYSNQPQHF.

This sequence joins TRBV4-1 and TRBJ1-2, with 7 bases identical to TRBD1. V dropped 4 bases and J dropped 8; count of bases not matched to a gene: 13. Germline lookup yields CDR1 MGHRA and CDR2 YSYEKL. The CDR3 loop spans 15 amino acids. The CDR3 spells CASSRTTGARGGYTF. In DNA, the CDR3 is TGCGCCAGCAGCCGGACAACAGGGGCTCGGGGGGGCTACACCTTC.

This clone came up once. This chain links TRBV4-1 with TRBJ1-5; D may be TRBD1 (5 bases). CDR3 length equals 17 residues. V was clipped by 0 bases and J by 0 bases, with 12 bases between them. Germline V lookup: CDR1 MGHRA, CDR2 YSYEKL. CDR3 nucleotide sequence: TGCGCCAGCAGCCAAGATTTTCCAGGGAATAGCAATCAGCCCCAGCATTTT. Protein: CASSQDFPGNSNQPQHF.

V is TRBV20-1 and J is TRBJ2-7; D is ambiguous. CDR1 is DFQATT, CDR2 SNEGSKA, per germline (reference sequence). V was pared by 1 base and J by 3 bases, with 4 bases between. The CDR3 is made up of 11 amino acids. CDR3 region: CSARAGYEQYF. CDR3 sequence (DNA): TGCAGTGCTAGAGCGGGCTACGAGCAGTACTTC.